This T cell receptor (beta chain) was found in a study of T cell responses to AZD1222 COVID-19 vaccine. About the research overall: Analysis merged second doses at about 4 or about 12 weeks.

Points from the study as a whole: Unmutated variant regions reportedly attract nearly half of all spike-specific TCRs. Among AZD1222 vaccinees, only six were seropositive at baseline.

Generated by immunoSEQ multiplex PCR, the TCRdb table keeps only in-frame clones and is missing some. The sample has about 110,000 clones; approximately 90% are singletons. Remarks on this clone: Antigen: not known.

This sequence was found in an adult in good health. The specimen was peripheral blood, collected on day 0 of AZD1222 vaccination.

Here the CDR3 DNA reads TGTGCCAGCTCCCCCCGGTGGGAGCAGTTCTTC. As protein: CASSPRWEQFF. V gene TRBV2 combines with J gene TRBJ2-1; D is unclear. The V and J ends lost 8 bases and 10 bases respectively, with 12 bases between them. CDR3 length: 11 residues. Germline V gene data show CDR1 as SNHLY and CDR2 as FYNNEI.